A selection of T cell receptor beta chains follows, all from one sample in a study of spatial heterogeneity in lung cancer. TCRdb redid the calling of the 5' RACE reads with MiXCR, one entry per CDR3 protein. The sample has about 78,000 distinct CDR3 sequences, 8% seen once; the top ten hold about 6.8%. The sample consisted of PBMCs, taken at surgery. The receptor source for this set is a male donor with early-stage non-small cell lung cancer. Each CDR3 is given with its conserved first and last residue. The D gene is left open where the match is weak. Only part of the rows carry a size: once, few, many, or a class if the clone is expanded.

cdr3_aa | cdr3_nt | j_call | clone_size | d_call | v_call
CASSGGTGITYEQYF | TGTGCCAGCTCAGGGGGGACAGGGATAACCTACGAGCAGTACTTC | TRBJ2-7 | many | TRBD1 | TRBV12-3/TRBV12-4
CASAMGGTDSYEQYF | TGTGCCAGTGCAATGGGTGGGACGGACTCCTACGAGCAGTACTTC | TRBJ2-7 | few | - | TRBV19
CASSIGMNTEAFF | TGTGCCAGTAGTATCGGAATGAACACTGAAGCTTTCTTT | TRBJ1-1 | many | - | TRBV19
CSVDHTEAFF | TGCAGCGTTGATCACACTGAAGCTTTCTTT | TRBJ1-1 | many | - | TRBV29-1
CASSLEGIGADTQYF | TGTGCCAGCAGTTTAGAAGGGATCGGGGCAGATACGCAGTATTTT | TRBJ2-3 | many | - | TRBV12-3/TRBV12-4
CAISVGETNTGELFF | TGTGCCATCAGTGTGGGGGAAACGAACACCGGGGAGCTGTTTTTT | TRBJ2-2 | few | - | TRBV10-3
CSVGTDEQYF | TGCAGCGTCGGGACGGACGAGCAGTACTTC | TRBJ2-7 | few | - | TRBV29-1
CASSSTGSSYGYTF | TGTGCCAGCAGCTCCACGGGGTCCTCCTATGGCTACACCTTC | TRBJ1-2 | many | - | TRBV7-2
CASRRTGSWQETQYF | TGTGCCAGCAGGCGGACAGGGAGCTGGCAAGAGACCCAGTACTTC | TRBJ2-5 | many | TRBD1 | TRBV11-2
CASSFSSGRISYNEQFF | TGCGCCAGCAGCTTTTCTAGCGGGAGGATCTCTTACAATGAGCAGTTCTTC | TRBJ2-1 | few | TRBD2 | TRBV5-1
CASSPPLRLAGPNTGELFF | TGTGCCAGCAGCCCCCCTCTGAGGCTAGCGGGGCCGAACACCGGGGAGCTGTTTTTT | TRBJ2-2 | many | TRBD2 | TRBV7-8
CASSSSGPNSPLHF | TGTGCCAGCAGCTCATCAGGACCAAATTCACCCCTCCACTTT | TRBJ1-6 | - | - | TRBV7-6
CASSVTDRREKLFF | TGTGCCAGCAGTGTCACCGACAGGCGTGAAAAACTGTTTTTT | TRBJ1-4 | - | - | TRBV27
CASSPPGQGVTGELFF | TGCGCCAGCAGCCCCCCGGGACAGGGAGTCACCGGGGAGCTGTTTTTT | TRBJ2-2 | - | TRBD1 | TRBV5-1
CASSPDRVGEQYF | TGTGCCAGCTCACCGGACAGGGTAGGAGAGCAGTACTTC | TRBJ2-7 | few | TRBD1 | TRBV18
CASSHRLAGSQETQYF | TGTGCCAGCAGCCATCGACTAGCGGGGTCCCAAGAGACCCAGTACTTC | TRBJ2-5 | many | TRBD2 | TRBV3-1
CATSAPAGVLETQYF | TGTGCCACCAGTGCCCCAGCGGGAGTGTTGGAGACCCAGTACTTC | TRBJ2-5 | many | TRBD2 | TRBV24-1
CASSLLGQGVRRTEAFF | TGTGCCAGCTCACTACTTGGACAGGGGGTTAGAAGGACTGAAGCTTTCTTT | TRBJ1-1 | many | TRBD1 | TRBV18
CATSDAGHPGTPFF | TGTGCCACCAGTGATGCGGGACACCCAGGCACGCCTTTCTTT | TRBJ1-1 | - | - | TRBV24-1
CASSEIPQRSTDTQYF | TGTGCCAGCAGCGAGATACCGCAACGCAGCACAGATACGCAGTATTTT | TRBJ2-3 | - | - | TRBV5-6
CASSWTSGRAGSYEQYF | TGTGCCAGCAGCTGGACTAGCGGGAGGGCCGGGTCCTACGAGCAGTACTTC | TRBJ2-7 | - | TRBD2 | TRBV7-2
CASSNPYRGLNTEAFF | TGTGCCAGCAGCAACCCGTACAGGGGATTGAACACTGAAGCTTTCTTT | TRBJ1-1 | many | TRBD1 | TRBV5-6
CASSLGDYGYTF | TGCGCCAGCAGCTTAGGAGACTATGGCTACACCTTC | TRBJ1-2 | - | - | TRBV5-1
CASSYADTGELFF | TGTGCCAGCAGTTACGCAGACACCGGGGAGCTGTTTTTT | TRBJ2-2 | many | - | TRBV6-2/TRBV6-3
CASSLGRKYGYTF | TGTGCCAGCAGCTTAGGGCGGAAATATGGCTACACCTTC | TRBJ1-2 | - | - | TRBV7-2